This T cell receptor (beta chain) was sequenced for a study of post-analysis software for immune sequencing data. Whole-study findings and limits: A few TRBV segments (TRBV5-6, TRBV5-1 and TRBV20-1 among them) occurred more frequently in patients than in controls. Significantly lower normalized Chao1 diversity was found in patients with multiple sclerosis relative to controls. F-measure co-clustering was strong for batch-matched samples.

The TCR beta cDNA libraries contained unique molecular identifiers. TCRdb re-analysed the PCR reads in MiXCR, keeping a single row per CDR3 protein. The repertoire includes 750,000 to 900,000 distinct CDR3 sequences, around 42% of them detected once, and 4.9% sits in the top ten. The CDR3 runs 14 residues. Germline CDR1 reads ENHRY; CDR2 reads SYGVKD. The V segment lost 6 bases and the J segment 11 bases; nucleotides outside the gene matches: 13. This clonotype showed up just a few times. Its antigen is currently unknown. The sample consisted of blood. The rearrangement uses TRBV10-3 and TRBJ2-5; 9 positions match TRBD1. The origin of this receptor is a girl aged 10-17 years with multiple sclerosis. This chain's CDR3 is CAIRPGTGLEKQYF. In nucleotides, the CDR3 is TGTGCCATCAGGCCCGGGACAGGGCTCGAAAAGCAGTACTTC.